The source of this T cell receptor beta chain is a study of cytomegalovirus exposure and HLA in healthy donors. Study results and caveats: When analyzed later, a missense DCLRE1C variant was found to be linked to TCR beta V- and J-gene trimming.

With 60 Vbeta and 13 Jbeta primers, the PCR was carried out. Here immunoSEQ multiplex PCR was the method, and the copy in TCRdb shows in-frame clones only, minus some. The data show under 150,000 clones, about three quarters seen once. While unrecorded immune exposures were likely, the donors were nominally healthy when sampled. Remarks on this clone: Its antigen is as yet unknown.

This clonotype originated in a woman aged 55 to 70 in good health and CMV-seropositive. Material: PBMCs.

For the CDR3, the DNA is TGTGCCAGCAGCTTACTGTTGGAAAGGGAGGGGAGCGGCTACACCTTC. This codes for CASSLLLEREGSGYTF. The chain joins TRBV11-2 to TRBJ1-2, with D perhaps matching TRBD1 (5 bases). The germline gives CDR1 SGHAT, CDR2 FQNNGV. This CDR3 comprises 16 residues. Trimming shortened V by 2 bases and J by 8 bases, and 21 bases separated the two germline ends.